The entry that follows covers one TCR beta chain sequence. Its antigen is unidentified. The authors divided CD4+ cells into CD45RA+ naive and CD45RA-negative memory subsets. These data come from a study of shared clonotypes between healthy human individuals. Regarding the study as a whole: Between a few donors, naive CD4 clonotypes were shared at a level of about 5.3%.

Losses at the gene ends were 6 bases for V and 6 bases for J; bases not matched to a gene: 13. Germline-derived CDR1 and CDR2 are LNHDA and SQIVND (reference sequence). The length of the CDR3 is 16 residues. Some clones are missing from TCRdb's copy, which holds only in-frame ones; the method was immunoSEQ multiplex PCR. The sample records a few million clones, around 90% being singletons. V and J are TRBV19 and TRBJ2-3, with TRBD1 matching 9 bases. The receptor was isolated from a man between 18 and 35 years old in good health. The sequenced sample was naive CD4+ T cells sorted from blood. Subset noted: CD45RA+ positively selected. The chain's CDR3 is CASRLRPGQGMDTQYF. CDR3 nucleotide sequence: TGTGCCAGTAGGCTTAGACCGGGACAGGGCATGGATACGCAGTATTTT. Full variable domain (missing parts from reference TRBV19 and TRBJ2-3): DGGITQSPKYLFRKEGQNVTLSCEQNLNHDAMYWYRQDPGQGLRLIYYSQIVNDFQKGDIAEGYSVSREKKESFPLTVTSAQKNPTAFYLCASRLRPGQGMDTQYFGPGTRLTVL.